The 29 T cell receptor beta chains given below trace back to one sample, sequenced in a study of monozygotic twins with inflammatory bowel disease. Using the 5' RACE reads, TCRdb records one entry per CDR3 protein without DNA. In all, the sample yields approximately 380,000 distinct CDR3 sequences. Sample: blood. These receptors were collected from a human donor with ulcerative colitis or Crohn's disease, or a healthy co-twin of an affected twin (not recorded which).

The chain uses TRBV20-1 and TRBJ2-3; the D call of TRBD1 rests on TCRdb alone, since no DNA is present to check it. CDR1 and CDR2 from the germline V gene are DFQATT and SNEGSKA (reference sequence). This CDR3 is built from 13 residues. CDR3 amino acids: CSVLGGSTDTQYF.

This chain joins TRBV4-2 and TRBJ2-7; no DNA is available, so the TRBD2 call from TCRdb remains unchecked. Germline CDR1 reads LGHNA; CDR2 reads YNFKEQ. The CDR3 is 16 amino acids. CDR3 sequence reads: CAGSAHSVAGGYEQYF.

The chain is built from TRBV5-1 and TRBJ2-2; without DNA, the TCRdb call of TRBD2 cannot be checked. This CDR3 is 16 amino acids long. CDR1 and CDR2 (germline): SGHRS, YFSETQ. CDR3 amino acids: CASSSERLAVSSELFF.

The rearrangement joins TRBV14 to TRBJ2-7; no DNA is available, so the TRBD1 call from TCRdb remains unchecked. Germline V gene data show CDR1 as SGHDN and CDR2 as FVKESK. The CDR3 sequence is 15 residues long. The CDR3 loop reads CASSQVYGGRGEQYF. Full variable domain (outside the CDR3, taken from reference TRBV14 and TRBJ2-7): EAGVTQFPSHSVIEKGQTVTLRCDPISGHDNLYWYRRVMGKEIKFLLHFVKESKQDESGMPNNRFLAERTGGTYSTLKVQPAELEDSGVYFCASSQVYGGRGEQYFGPGTRLTVT.

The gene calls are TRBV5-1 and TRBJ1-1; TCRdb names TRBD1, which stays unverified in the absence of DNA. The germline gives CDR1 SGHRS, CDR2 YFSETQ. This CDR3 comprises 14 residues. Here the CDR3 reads CASSPTGADTEAFF.

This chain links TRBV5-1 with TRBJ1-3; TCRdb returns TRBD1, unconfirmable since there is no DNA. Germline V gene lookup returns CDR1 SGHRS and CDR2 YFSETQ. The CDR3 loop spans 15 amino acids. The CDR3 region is CASSLEPGSGNTIYF.

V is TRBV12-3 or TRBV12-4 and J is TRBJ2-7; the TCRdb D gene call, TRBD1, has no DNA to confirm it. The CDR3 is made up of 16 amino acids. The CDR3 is CASSLNEGGAGYEQYF.

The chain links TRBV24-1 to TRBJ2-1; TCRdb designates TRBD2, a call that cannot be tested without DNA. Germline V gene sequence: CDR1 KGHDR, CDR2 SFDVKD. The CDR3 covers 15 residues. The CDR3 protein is CATSDGASADNEQFF.

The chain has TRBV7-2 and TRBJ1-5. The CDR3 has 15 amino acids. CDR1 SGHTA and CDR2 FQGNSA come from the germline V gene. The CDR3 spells CASSLRIVSNQPQHF. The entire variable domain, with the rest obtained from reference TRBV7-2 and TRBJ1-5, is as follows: GAGVSQSPSNKVTEKGKDVELRCDPISGHTALYWYRQSLGQGLEFLIYFQGNSAPDKSGLPSDRFSAERTGGSVSTLTIQRTQQEDSAVYLCASSLRIVSNQPQHFGDGTRLSIL.

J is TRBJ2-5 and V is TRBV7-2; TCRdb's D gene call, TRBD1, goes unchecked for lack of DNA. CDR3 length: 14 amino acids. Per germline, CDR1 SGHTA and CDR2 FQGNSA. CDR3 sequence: CASSSRAARETQYF.

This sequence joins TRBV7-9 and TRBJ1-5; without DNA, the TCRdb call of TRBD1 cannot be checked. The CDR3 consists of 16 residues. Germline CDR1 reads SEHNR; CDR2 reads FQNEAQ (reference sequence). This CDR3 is CASSSRTGDSNQPQHF.

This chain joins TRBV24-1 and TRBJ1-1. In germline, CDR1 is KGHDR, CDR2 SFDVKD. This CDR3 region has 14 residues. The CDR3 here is CATSAGGMNTEAFF.

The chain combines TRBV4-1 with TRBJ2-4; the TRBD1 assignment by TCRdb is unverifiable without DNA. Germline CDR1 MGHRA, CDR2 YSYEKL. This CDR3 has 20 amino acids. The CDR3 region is CASSQEEEWRGSPGKNIQYF.

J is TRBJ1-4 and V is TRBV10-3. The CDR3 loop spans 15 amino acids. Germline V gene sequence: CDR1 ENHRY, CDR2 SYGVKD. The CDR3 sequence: CAISSGGRANEKLFF.

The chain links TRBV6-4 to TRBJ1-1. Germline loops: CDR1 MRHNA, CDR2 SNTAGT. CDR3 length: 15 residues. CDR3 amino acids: CASSERCDVNTEAFF.

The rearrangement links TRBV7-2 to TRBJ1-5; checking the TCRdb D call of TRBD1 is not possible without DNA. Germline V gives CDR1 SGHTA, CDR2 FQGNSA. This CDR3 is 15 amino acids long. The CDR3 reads CASSSDTGYNQPQHF.

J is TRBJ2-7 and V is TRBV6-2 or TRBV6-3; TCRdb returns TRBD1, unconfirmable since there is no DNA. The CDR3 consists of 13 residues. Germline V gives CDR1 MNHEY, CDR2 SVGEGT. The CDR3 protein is CASSWGPVYEQYF.

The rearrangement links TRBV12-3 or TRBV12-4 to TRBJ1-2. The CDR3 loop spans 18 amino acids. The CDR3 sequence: CASSRRGVTSLRDYGYTF.

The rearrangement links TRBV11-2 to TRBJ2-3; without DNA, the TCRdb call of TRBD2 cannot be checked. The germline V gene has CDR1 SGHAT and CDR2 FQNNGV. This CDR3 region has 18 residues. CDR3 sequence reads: CASSPRLAGGHRTDTQYF.

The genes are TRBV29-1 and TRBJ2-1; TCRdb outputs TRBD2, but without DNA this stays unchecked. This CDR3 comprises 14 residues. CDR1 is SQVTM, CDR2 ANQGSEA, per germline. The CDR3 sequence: CSVEVAGAYNEQFF.

Here the CDR3 reads CASSTWTRGQETQYF. This rearrangement joins TRBV9 to TRBJ2-5; TCRdb selects TRBD2, and the lack of DNA leaves this call unchecked. This CDR3 has 15 amino acids. Germline CDR1 and CDR2: SGDLS and YYNGEE.

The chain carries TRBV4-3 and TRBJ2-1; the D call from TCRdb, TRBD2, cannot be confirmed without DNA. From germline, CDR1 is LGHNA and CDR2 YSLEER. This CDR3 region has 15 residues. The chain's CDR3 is CASSRLADGYNEQFF.

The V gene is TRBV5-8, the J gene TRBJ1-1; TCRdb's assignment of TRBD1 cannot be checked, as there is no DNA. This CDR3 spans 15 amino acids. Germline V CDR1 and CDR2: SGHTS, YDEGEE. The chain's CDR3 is CASTHTRGPNTEAFF.

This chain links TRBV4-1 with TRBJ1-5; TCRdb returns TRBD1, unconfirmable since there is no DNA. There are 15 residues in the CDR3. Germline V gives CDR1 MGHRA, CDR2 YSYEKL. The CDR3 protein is CASSQHTGGYQPQHF.

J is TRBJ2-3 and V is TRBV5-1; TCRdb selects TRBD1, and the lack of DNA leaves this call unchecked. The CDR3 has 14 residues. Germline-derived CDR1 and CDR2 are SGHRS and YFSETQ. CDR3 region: CASSLSGASDTQYF. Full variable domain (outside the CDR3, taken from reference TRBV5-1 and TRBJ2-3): KAGVTQTPRYLIKTRGQQVTLSCSPISGHRSVSWYQQTPGQGLQFLFEYFSETQRNKGNFPGRFSGRQFSNSRSEMNVSTLELGDSALYLCASSLSGASDTQYFGPGTRLTVL.

CDR3: CSASPALAGAIYEQYF. The chain has TRBV20-1 and TRBJ2-7; the TRBD2 assignment by TCRdb is unverifiable without DNA. CDR3 size: 16 residues. Germline CDR1 reads DFQATT; CDR2 reads SNEGSKA (reference sequence).

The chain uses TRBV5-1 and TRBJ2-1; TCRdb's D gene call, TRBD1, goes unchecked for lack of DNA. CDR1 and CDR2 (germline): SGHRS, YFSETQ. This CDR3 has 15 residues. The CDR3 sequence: CASSPTVGAYNEQFF. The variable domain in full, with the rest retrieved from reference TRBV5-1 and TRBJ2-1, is KAGVTQTPRYLIKTRGQQVTLSCSPISGHRSVSWYQQTPGQGLQFLFEYFSETQRNKGNFPGRFSGRQFSNSRSEMNVSTLELGDSALYLCASSPTVGAYNEQFFGPGTRLTVL.

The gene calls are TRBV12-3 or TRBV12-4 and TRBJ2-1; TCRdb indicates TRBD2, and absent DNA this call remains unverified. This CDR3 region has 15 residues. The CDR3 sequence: CASRNLLAEDNEQFF.

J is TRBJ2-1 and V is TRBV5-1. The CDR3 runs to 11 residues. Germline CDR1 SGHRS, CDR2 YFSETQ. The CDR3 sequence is CASSFLNEQFF.